The clone carrying this T cell receptor beta chain has at least ten counts. Its antigen is still unknown. The sample comes from a study of early T cells in non-severe SARS-CoV-2 infection. As for the study in general: Whole-blood bulk RNA, unsorted, was sequenced, and chains were unpaired.

General observations from the study: Anti-spike CD8 specificities were favored by VDJdb matching, whose results missed private and CD4 specificities.

The library protocol tagged individual cDNA molecules with unique molecular identifiers. TCRdb called the 5' RACE reads again in MiXCR, with one record for every CDR3 protein. The profile shows 90,000 to 120,000 distinct CDR3 sequences, roughly 10% of them singletons. The CDR3 runs to 15 residues. V gave up 0 bases and J gave up 2 bases; unmatched junction bases: 5. Germline CDR1 is DFQATT and CDR2 is SNEGSKA (reference sequence). The TCR sequence derives from an adult who was a healthcare worker with PCR-confirmed SARS-CoV-2 infection or an uninfected control (not recorded which). The V and J genes are TRBV20-1 and TRBJ2-3, with 7 nucleotides matching TRBD2. The source material was whole blood. For the CDR3, the DNA is TGCAGTGCTAGAGATATCCTAGCGGACACAGATACGCAGTATTTT. Its protein is CSARDILADTDTQYF.